The 7 T cell receptor beta chains in this list originate from one sample, sequenced in a study of regulatory T cells in long-lasting Graves disease. This sample's time point: newly diagnosed GD, antithyroid drugs for less than 3 months. Preparation of the TCR library used RNA extracted from PBMCs. For TCR beta, libraries came from iRepertoire HTBI primers and Arm-PCR of CDR3 regions. MiXCR, applied by TCRdb to the multiplex PCR reads, yields one record per CDR3 protein. The sample carries fewer than 650,000 distinct CDR3 sequences, under 20% recorded once. This same sample was also taken into another study, of T cells in Graves' hyperthyroidism and ophthalmopathy.

This material consisted of peripheral blood mononuclear cells (PBMCs), taken at new diagnosis, from a patient treated with antithyroid drugs. The source of these receptors is a woman in her 30s with Graves disease.

The DNA for the CDR3 is TGTGCCAGCAGCCTCTGGGACAGCTTAAACAATGAGCAGTTCTTC. This sequence encodes CASSLWDSLNNEQFF. This chain uses TRBV3-1 with TRBJ2-1; TRBD1 agrees at 7 bases. The junction had 8 bases not matched to a gene; V was cut back by 4 bases and J by 5 bases. CDR3 length equals 15 residues. Per the germline V gene, CDR1 is LGHDT and CDR2 is YNNKEL (reference sequence).

This clonotype was recorded a few times. This chain connects TRBV11-3 to TRBJ1-1; the match to TRBD1 covers 9 bases. Unmatched junction bases numbered 5, after V lost 5 bases and J lost 1 base. Looked up from germline, CDR1 is SGHNT and CDR2 is YENEEA. The CDR3 totals 15 residues. CDR3 in DNA: TGTGCCAGCAGCGCCACAGGGGGCCAGAACACTGAAGCTTTCTTT. Amino acid sequence: CASSATGGQNTEAFF.

Here the CDR3 DNA reads TGTGCCAGCAGTACAGGGGTGCGGGAGACCCAGTACTTC. Residues: CASSTGVRETQYF. The chain links TRBV28 to TRBJ2-5, with TRBD1 identical over 7 bases. Germline V gives CDR1 MDHEN, CDR2 SYDVKM. With V trimmed by 5 bases and J by 5 bases, 5 bases remained unmatched. The CDR3 runs 13 residues.

This chain joins TRBV20-1 and TRBJ2-7; 8 bases map to TRBD2. V shed 3 bases, J shed 3 bases, and the junction held 7 bases outside the gene matches. The CDR3 has 14 amino acids. From germline, CDR1 is DFQATT and CDR2 SNEGSKA (reference sequence). In DNA, the CDR3 is TGCAGTGCTAGGGGAGCGGGAGTAATCTACGAGCAGTACTTC. It yields the protein CSARGAGVIYEQYF.

The gene calls are TRBV6-5 and TRBJ2-7, with D possibly being TRBD1 or TRBD2 (6 bases each). The CDR3 is 14 residues long. Trimming cost V 2 bases and J 4 bases, with 12 bases left between them. Germline CDR1 and CDR2: MNHEY and SVGAGI. CDR3 amino acids: CASSYGGTLYEQYF. Written as DNA, the CDR3 is TGTGCCAGCAGTTACGGGGGGACACTTTACGAGCAGTACTTC.

The CDR3 DNA is TGTGCCAGCAGTTACTCTCGGACAGGCCCAGATACGCAGTATTTT. As protein: CASSYSRTGPDTQYF. The J gene is TRBJ2-3, the V gene TRBV6-5, with TRBD1 matching over 7 bases. V lost 0 bases to trimming and J lost 4 bases; unmatched junction nucleotides: 4. The germline V gene has CDR1 MNHEY and CDR2 SVGAGI. This CDR3 has 15 residues.

This clonotype has ten or more counts. This chain joins TRBV2 and TRBJ1-2; D is possibly TRBD1 (6 bases). V was trimmed by 5 bases and J by 2 bases, leaving 9 bases between them. The length of the CDR3 is 13 residues. Germline V CDR1 and CDR2: SNHLY, FYNNEI. CDR3 residues: CASSWTENYGYTF. The CDR3 nucleotides are TGTGCCAGCAGTTGGACAGAGAACTATGGCTACACCTTC.